This T cell receptor (beta chain) is from a study of blood T cell repertoires in COVID-19. Study summary: The origin of the acute and convalescent COVID-19 samples was the United States, Italy and Spain. PBMCs, B-cell-depleted T cells, or T cells provided the cDNA or gDNA that made up the material.

Per the original data handling: Quantification of nucleated cells was approximated via reference gene primer amplification. The table came from immunoSEQ multiplex PCR; TCRdb's copy has only in-frame clones and leaves some out. V and J calls plus clone size are reproduced from that table; the DNA served to infer D and trimming. The sample has 100,000 to 150,000 clones, around 80% seen once. CDR3 size: 13 residues. The germline CDR1 and CDR2 sequences are MNHEY and SVGAGI. The V gene end was trimmed by 7 bases and the J gene end by 7 bases; junction bases not matched to a gene: 7. Recruitment covered about two dozen US areas and drew participants whose ages spanned 18 to 89 years.

The TCR comes from a middle-aged man with acute COVID-19. The chain uses TRBV6-5 and TRBJ2-1, with TRBD1 matching over 7 bases. Sequenced: PBMCs or T cells enriched from blood (not recorded which). CDR3 sequence: CASMRDRVNEQFF. The CDR3 DNA reads TGTGCCAGCATGAGAGACAGGGTTAATGAGCAGTTCTTC.